This entry features one T cell receptor beta chain sequence. This record comes from a study of T cell responses to AZD1222 COVID-19 vaccine. Trimming took 3 bases from V and 3 from J, leaving 11 bases between them. CDR3 length: 15 residues. Germline CDR1 is SGHAT and CDR2 is FQNNGV. Libraries were prepared by immunoSEQ multiplex PCR; TCRdb keeps only in-frame clonotypes and omits some of them. The table records 50,000 to 65,000 clones, around 90% of them present only once. Specimen: peripheral blood, collected on day 0 of AZD1222 vaccination. The receptor comes from an adult in good health. V usage is TRBV11-2 and J usage is TRBJ2-2; TRBD2 might be the D (6 bases). CDR3 loop: CASSLGIADTGELFF. CDR3 nucleotide sequence: TGTGCCAGCAGCTTGGGGATAGCGGACACCGGGGAGCTGTTTTTT.